This T cell receptor (beta chain) was identified in a study of technical replicates of blood from several donors. From germline, CDR1 is SGHNT and CDR2 YYREEE (reference sequence). With V trimmed by 2 bases and J by 5 bases, 10 bases remained unmatched. This CDR3 has 16 amino acids. Assay used: immunoSEQ multiplex PCR; TCRdb lists only in-frame clones, some missing. The table has fewer than 90,000 clones, 95% to 97% seen once. V gene TRBV5-4 combines with J gene TRBJ2-5; 9 bases match TRBD2. The source material was T cells isolated from PBMCs. The source is a human donor in good health. The CDR3 spells CASSFAGGMSGETQYF. The CDR3 bases are TGTGCCAGCAGCTTTGCGGGAGGGATGTCGGGGGAGACCCAGTACTTC.